This passage covers 27 T cell receptor beta chains from one sample sequenced in a study of shared clonotypes between healthy human individuals. Profiled with immunoSEQ multiplex PCR; TCRdb holds only in-frame clones, not every one. The data show 850,000 to 1,200,000 clones, roughly 75% seen once. Sequencing was performed on memory CD4+ T cells sorted from blood. This sample's subset: CD45RA-negative fraction. These TCRs come from a man between 18 and 35 years old in good health.

This chain joins TRBV10-2 and TRBJ1-4; D is possibly TRBD1 (5 bases). Trimming left V 5 bases short and J 3 bases short, with 7 bases between. The CDR3 is 13 residues long. The germline V gene encodes CDR1 WSHSY and CDR2 SAAADI. Here the CDR3 reads CASSRGPNEKLFF. DNA of the CDR3: TGCGCCAGCAGTCGGGGCCCTAATGAAAAACTGTTTTTT.

The chain recombines TRBV5-1 with TRBJ2-5; perhaps TRBD2 as D (6 bases). The CDR3 covers 15 residues. Trimming shortened V by 4 bases and J by 5 bases, and 18 bases separated the two germline ends. The germline V gene has CDR1 SGHRS and CDR2 YFSETQ. This CDR3 reads CASSPTGGNWETQYF. The DNA of the CDR3 is TGCGCCAGCAGCCCCACGGGCGGGAACTGGGAGACCCAGTACTTC.

On this clone: This CDR3 is also generated by other DNA sequences in the sample. V usage is TRBV6-1 and J usage is TRBJ2-3; D is unresolved. V dropped 3 bases and J dropped 4 bases, with 5 bases sitting between them. Germline-derived CDR1 and CDR2 are MNHNS and SASEGT. This CDR3 has 12 amino acids. The CDR3 spells CASSDGADTQYF. CDR3 nucleotides: TGTGCCAGCAGTGACGGAGCAGATACGCAGTATTTT.

This chain uses TRBV4-2 with TRBJ2-1; D may be TRBD2 (5 bases). CDR1 and CDR2 from the germline V gene are LGHNA and YNFKEQ. V lost 0 bases and J lost 5, with 8 bases in between. The CDR3 totals 14 residues. The CDR3 is CASSQDLANNEQFF. CDR3 DNA sequence: TGTGCCAGCAGCCAAGATCTAGCCAACAATGAGCAGTTCTTC.

The chain uses TRBV9 and TRBJ2-5; 7 positions agree with TRBD2. CDR1 is SGDLS and CDR2 is YYNGEE in the germline V gene. The length of the CDR3 is 15 residues. V lost 1 base to trimming and J lost 5 bases; unmatched junction nucleotides: 8. The CDR3 loop is CASSVQSRGGETQYF. The CDR3 DNA sequence: TGTGCCAGCAGCGTACAGTCCCGGGGAGGGGAGACCCAGTACTTC.

The chain couples TRBV7-9 to TRBJ2-4; D is perhaps TRBD1 (5 bases). Germline assignment: CDR1 SEHNR and CDR2 FQNEAQ (reference sequence). Trimming took 4 bases from V and 5 from J, leaving 12 bases between them. The CDR3 extends over 14 amino acids. Here the CDR3 DNA reads TGTGCCAGCAGCTACCAGGGTGTACAAAACATTCAGTACTTC. This gives the protein CASSYQGVQNIQYF.

A single count supports this clone. The gene calls are TRBV10-3 and TRBJ2-1; TRBD2 agrees at 7 bases. The germline gives CDR1 ENHRY, CDR2 SYGVKD. After removal of 5 bases from V and 9 bases from J, the junction contained 13 bases not matched to a gene. CDR3 length: 15 amino acids. The CDR3 protein is CAISPTGTTVGEQFF. The CDR3 DNA follows: TGTGCCATCAGTCCCACCGGGACTACCGTCGGTGAGCAGTTCTTC.

The chain combines TRBV5-4 with TRBJ2-7; 7 bases map to TRBD2. Germline assignment: CDR1 SGHNT and CDR2 YYREEE (reference sequence). This CDR3 has 14 amino acids. Trimming removed 4 bases from V and 0 bases from J; junction bases left unmatched: 4. The CDR3 DNA follows: TGTGCCAGCAGCGCCGGGACTAACTCCTACGAGCAGTACTTC. Its translation: CASSAGTNSYEQYF.

V is TRBV19 and J is TRBJ2-5; TRBD2 aligns across 7 bases. Germline V gives CDR1 LNHDA, CDR2 SQIVND (reference sequence). The CDR3 totals 15 residues. With 3 bases clipped from V and 2 bases from J, the junction kept 6 bases outside the gene matches. The CDR3 loop reads CASSISVLAQETQYF. In DNA form, the CDR3 reads TGTGCCAGTAGTATCTCGGTACTAGCGCAAGAGACCCAGTACTTC.

The V and J genes are TRBV19 and TRBJ2-5; TRBD2 is a possible D gene (7 bases). Per germline, CDR1 LNHDA and CDR2 SQIVND (reference sequence). The V end lost 3 bases, the J end lost 5 bases, and 19 bases lay between the germline ends. This CDR3 contains 16 residues. The CDR3 nucleotides are TGTGCCAGTAGTATTGGGGGGGCCAGGGCCCGGGAGACCCAGTACTTC. Encoded protein: CASSIGGARARETQYF.

V usage is TRBV4-3 and J usage is TRBJ2-2, with D possibly being TRBD2 (6 bases). Trimming stripped 2 bases from V and 8 bases from J, with 12 bases between. The CDR3 runs to 14 residues. Looked up from germline, CDR1 is LGHNA and CDR2 is YSLEER. The CDR3 reads CASSQRVGRGELFF. CDR3 in DNA: TGCGCCAGCAGCCAACGGGTAGGGAGGGGGGAGCTGTTTTTT.

This clone was observed a single time. The chain has TRBV6-1 and TRBJ1-5; D remains ambiguous. Germline lookup yields CDR1 MNHNS and CDR2 SASEGT. The CDR3 runs 14 residues. V was pared by 4 bases and J by 0 bases, with 7 bases between. The CDR3 protein is CASSVPYSNQPQHF. In DNA, the CDR3 is TGTGCCAGCAGTGTGCCGTATAGCAATCAGCCCCAGCATTTT.

This clone was recorded many times. V and J are TRBV7-9 and TRBJ2-3; 12 positions agree with TRBD2. CDR3 size: 18 residues. V dropped 5 bases and J dropped 0; count of bases not matched to a gene: 9. Germline V lookup: CDR1 SEHNR, CDR2 FQNEAQ (reference sequence). The DNA for the CDR3 is TGTGCCAGCAGCCCAGGACTAGCGGGGATCTCTAGCACAGATACGCAGTATTTT. The encoded protein is CASSPGLAGISSTDTQYF.

With regard to this clone: Other DNA sequences in the same sample also yield this CDR3. The chain recombines TRBV7-9 with TRBJ2-3, with 12 bases lining up with TRBD2. J lost 1 base, V lost 1 base, and 0 bases had no gene match. Germline loops: CDR1 SEHNR, CDR2 FQNEAQ (reference sequence). There are 16 residues in the CDR3. CDR3 loop: CASSLGLAGGTDTQYF. The CDR3 region has the DNA TGTGCCAGCAGCTTAGGACTAGCGGGGGGCACAGATACGCAGTATTTT.

This chain joins TRBV5-1 and TRBJ2-7; D is undetermined. Germline V lookup: CDR1 SGHRS, CDR2 YFSETQ. The CDR3 sequence is 14 residues long. V was cut by 3 bases and J by 2 bases, with 12 bases left in between. CDR3: CASSSYIGTYEQYF. The DNA for the CDR3 is TGCGCCAGCAGCTCATACATTGGGACCTACGAGCAGTACTTC.

The chain combines TRBV5-1 with TRBJ2-2, with 9 bases lining up with TRBD2. The ends lost 4 bases at V and 10 bases at J; junction bases unmatched: 11. This CDR3 comprises 15 residues. Germline CDR1 SGHRS, CDR2 YFSETQ. The CDR3 DNA follows: TGCGCCAGCAGCCAAGGACTAGCGCAAGGGGAGGAGCTGTTTTTT. It codes for CASSQGLAQGEELFF.

This clone was seen a few times. The gene calls are TRBV5-4 and TRBJ2-1; 10 bases fit TRBD1. Trimming took 1 base from V and 2 from J; bases not matched to a gene: 3. Germline assignment: CDR1 SGHNT and CDR2 YYREEE (reference sequence). This CDR3 contains 16 residues. The CDR3 sequence is CASSLIGTGAYNEQFF. The CDR3 nucleotides read TGTGCCAGCAGCTTGATAGGGACAGGGGCCTACAATGAGCAGTTCTTC. Combining the CDR3 with reference TRBV5-4 and TRBJ2-1 gives the whole variable domain ETGVTQSPTHLIKTRGQQVTLRCSSQSGHNTVSWYQQALGQGPQFIFQYYREEENGRGNFPPRFSGLQFPNYSSELNVNALELDDSALYLCASSLIGTGAYNEQFFGPGTRLTVL.

The gene calls are TRBV6-5 and TRBJ1-1; the D gene is possibly TRBD1 (6 bases). The V end was cut by 2 bases, the J end by 7 bases, with 17 bases between. Looked up from germline, CDR1 is MNHEY and CDR2 is SVGAGI. This CDR3 has 15 residues. The CDR3 region has the DNA TGTGCCAGCAGTTACCTGCCGACAGGCGGCATTGAAGCTTTCTTT. Protein sequence: CASSYLPTGGIEAFF.

The chain couples TRBV9 to TRBJ2-5; D possibly matches TRBD1 or TRBD2 (5 bases each). Germline V gene data show CDR1 as SGDLS and CDR2 as YYNGEE. This CDR3 is 16 amino acids long. Between the trimmed V and J ends, which lost 3 bases and 5 bases, there was a span of 20 bases. The CDR3 loop reads CASSARIWGSDETQYF. CDR3 DNA sequence: TGTGCCAGCAGCGCTAGGATTTGGGGGAGTGACGAGACCCAGTACTTC.

The chain joins TRBV5-4 to TRBJ2-3; 10 bases align to TRBD1. V lost 4 bases and J lost 1; bases outside the gene matches: 3. The CDR3 spans 15 residues. The germline gives CDR1 SGHNT, CDR2 YYREEE (reference sequence). The CDR3 coding sequence is TGTGCCAGCAGCGGGACAGGGGATGGCACAGATACGCAGTATTTT. Translated: CASSGTGDGTDTQYF. The full variable domain, completed using reference TRBV5-4 and TRBJ2-3, is ETGVTQSPTHLIKTRGQQVTLRCSSQSGHNTVSWYQQALGQGPQFIFQYYREEENGRGNFPPRFSGLQFPNYSSELNVNALELDDSALYLCASSGTGDGTDTQYFGPGTRLTVL.

In its sample, this clone was seen many times. The gene calls are TRBV4-1 and TRBJ1-1; weak D call: TRBD1 (5 bases). Germline CDR1 is MGHRA and CDR2 is YSYEKL. The CDR3 length is 13 residues. With 2 bases removed from V and 9 bases from J, the gap between germline ends came to 13 bases. CDR3 DNA: TGCGCCAGCAGCCAACGCGGGGGTGATAAAGCTTTCTTT. It specifies CASSQRGGDKAFF.

The chain couples TRBV6-5 to TRBJ2-7; the match to TRBD1 covers 8 bases. The CDR3 totals 15 residues. CDR1 is MNHEY, CDR2 SVGAGI, per germline. The ends lost 5 bases at V and 2 bases at J; junction bases unmatched: 8. CDR3: CASSRGQGAAYEQYF. DNA of the CDR3: TGTGCCAGCAGTCGCGGACAGGGCGCAGCCTACGAGCAGTACTTC.

There are many counts of this clone. CDR3 loop: CASSLPGLTDTQYF. As DNA, the CDR3 is TGTGCCAGTAGTCTCCCGGGTCTCACAGATACGCAGTATTTT. The chain uses TRBV19 and TRBJ2-3; D is undetermined. The germline gives CDR1 LNHDA, CDR2 SQIVND (reference sequence). The CDR3 covers 14 residues. V was trimmed by 5 bases and J by 2 bases, leaving 11 bases between them.

The chain has TRBV5-1 and TRBJ2-1; 12 bases map to TRBD2. This CDR3 is 16 amino acids long. With V trimmed by 5 bases and J by 0 bases, 3 bases remained unmatched. The germline V gene has CDR1 SGHRS and CDR2 YFSETQ. CDR3 nucleotide sequence: TGCGCCAGCAGACCGACTAGCGGGAGCTCCTACAATGAGCAGTTCTTC. Amino acids: CASRPTSGSSYNEQFF. The full variable domain, completed using reference TRBV5-1 and TRBJ2-1, is KAGVTQTPRYLIKTRGQQVTLSCSPISGHRSVSWYQQTPGQGLQFLFEYFSETQRNKGNFPGRFSGRQFSNSRSEMNVSTLELGDSALYLCASRPTSGSSYNEQFFGPGTRLTVL.

This sequence joins TRBV9 and TRBJ1-2; 8 bases align to TRBD1. The germline V gene encodes CDR1 SGDLS and CDR2 YYNGEE. The CDR3 covers 15 residues. The junction had 4 bases not matched to a gene; V was cut back by 0 bases and J by 3 bases. The CDR3 region has the DNA TGTGCCAGCAGCGTAGGGGGACAGGCGGACTATGGCTACACCTTC. It specifies CASSVGGQADYGYTF.

This chain uses TRBV9 with TRBJ2-3; the D gene is possibly TRBD1 (6 bases). CDR3 size: 15 residues. CDR1 is SGDLS and CDR2 is YYNGEE in the germline V gene. V was clipped by 2 bases and J by 3 bases, with 13 bases between them. CDR3 region: CASSVLGQRTDTQYF. The CDR3, as DNA: TGTGCCAGCAGCGTGCTTGGACAGAGGACAGATACGCAGTATTTT.

This clone turned up a few times. The V and J genes are TRBV10-2 and TRBJ2-5, with unresolved D. CDR1 is WSHSY, CDR2 SAAADI, per germline. Trimming cost V 7 bases and J 1 base, with 10 bases left between them. This CDR3 spans 13 amino acids. The chain's CDR3 is CASKSRVQETQYF. The DNA for the CDR3 is TGCGCCAGCAAATCTAGGGTCCAAGAGACCCAGTACTTC.